What follows are 20 T cell receptor beta chains derived from one specimen sequenced in a study of a mutant IDH1 vaccine in newly diagnosed glioma. Using immunoSEQ multiplex PCR, the repertoire was profiled, and TCRdb retains in-frame clones only, with some absent. The sample consists of tens of thousands of clones, roughly 79% of them appearing once. The antigens for these receptors are not known. Documented time point: week 23, last vaccination. Doses comprised 300 ug of mutant IDH1 20-mer peptide each, plus topical imiquimod. This material consisted of PBMCs, taken from a glioma patient whose treatment included an IDH1 peptide vaccine. These receptors all come from a woman aged 40 to 50 with glioma. Some clones in this sample may be carry-over from other donors' samples.

The CDR3 region is CASTGGGRVLNEQFF. Here the CDR3 DNA reads TGTGCCAGCACCGGGGGGGGGCGCGTCCTCAATGAGCAGTTCTTC. This chain links TRBV5-6 with TRBJ2-1; 8 bases map to TRBD2. Germline assignment: CDR1 SGHDT and CDR2 YYEEEE. This CDR3 region has 15 residues. V was clipped by 6 bases and J by 6 bases; unmatched bases: 11. The whole variable domain, filled in from reference TRBV5-6 and TRBJ2-1, reads DAGVTQSPTHLIKTRGQQVTLRCSPKSGHDTVSWYQQALGQGPQFIFQYYEEEERQRGNFPDRFSGHQFPNYSSELNVNALLLGDSALYLCASTGGGRVLNEQFFGPGTRLTVL.

In its sample, this clone was seen a few times. The rearrangement uses TRBV5-1 and TRBJ1-1; no clear D gene. Trimming stripped 0 bases from V and 4 bases from J, with 13 bases between. The CDR3 contains 15 residues. Germline values: CDR1 SGHRS, CDR2 YFSETQ. The CDR3 is CASSLDPGKSTEAFF. CDR3 DNA: TGCGCCAGCAGCTTGGACCCGGGTAAGAGCACTGAAGCTTTCTTT.

The chain employs TRBV5-1 and TRBJ2-3, with D perhaps matching TRBD2 (5 bases). CDR1 and CDR2 (germline): SGHRS, YFSETQ. This CDR3 contains 13 residues. Trimming took 1 base from V and 4 from J, leaving 7 bases between them. The CDR3 reads CASSLSDSDTQYF. The DNA of the CDR3 is TGCGCCAGCAGCTTGTCGGACTCAGATACGCAGTATTTT.

V and J are TRBV25-1 and TRBJ2-1; no reliable D call. This CDR3 comprises 12 residues. Per germline, CDR1 MGHDK and CDR2 SYGVNS. V gave up 6 bases and J gave up 2 bases, with 5 bases separating them. Here the CDR3 reads CASSDPYNEQFF. The DNA for the CDR3 is TGTGCCAGCAGCGACCCCTACAATGAGCAGTTCTTC.

V gene TRBV14 combines with J gene TRBJ1-4; D remains unclear. The V gene's germline CDR1 is SGHDN and CDR2 FVKESK. The CDR3 is 15 amino acids. Trimming removed 1 base from V and 8 bases from J, with 14 bases in between. The CDR3 DNA reads TGTGCCAGCAGCCAAGTTCCCACCCTGGGAGAAAAACTGTTTTTT. Translating gives CASSQVPTLGEKLFF.

The gene calls are TRBV28 and TRBJ2-3, with TRBD1 as a possible D gene (5 bases). Trimming stripped 8 bases from V and 1 base from J, with 13 bases between. This CDR3 is 14 amino acids long. CDR1 and CDR2 (germline): MDHEN, SYDVKM. CDR3 residues: CASEDSYRTDTQYF. The CDR3 region has the DNA TGTGCCAGCGAAGACAGCTACCGCACAGATACGCAGTATTTT.

This rearrangement joins TRBV9 to TRBJ2-3; a possible D gene is TRBD2 (5 bases). The germline V and J ends were trimmed by 4 bases and 0 bases, with 9 bases remaining between them. This CDR3 has 14 amino acids. Germline V gene lookup returns CDR1 SGDLS and CDR2 YYNGEE. The chain's CDR3 is CASSPRTSTDTQYF. The CDR3 DNA follows: TGTGCCAGCAGCCCTCGGACTAGCACAGATACGCAGTATTTT.

This chain joins TRBV28 and TRBJ1-2; D not certain. Per the germline V gene, CDR1 is MDHEN and CDR2 is SYDVKM. CDR3 length equals 15 residues. V shed 3 bases and J shed 0 bases, with 11 bases lying between them. CDR3 coding DNA: TGTGCCAGCAGTTTCGGGAGACAAGCTAACTATGGCTACACCTTC. It is translated as CASSFGRQANYGYTF.

The chain has TRBV6-1 and TRBJ1-2, with D uncertain. V was shortened by 0 bases and J by 4 bases, with 9 bases between the two germline ends. The CDR3 length is 14 residues. Germline CDR1 and CDR2: MNHNS and SASEGT. As DNA, the CDR3 is TGTGCCAGCAGTGAAGCGACGACCGTCTATGGCTACACCTTC. This codes for CASSEATTVYGYTF.

This clone is a singleton in its sample. V gene TRBV11-1 combines with J gene TRBJ1-1; possibly TRBD1 for D (6 bases). There are 13 residues in the CDR3. V lost 1 base, J lost 3 bases, and 6 bases lay in between. Germline V gives CDR1 SGHAT, CDR2 FQDESV (reference sequence). The CDR3 bases are TGTGCCAGCAGCTTAGGGACAGACACTGAAGCTTTCTTT. Translated: CASSLGTDTEAFF.

Turning to this clone: A read error may account for a junction end that differs from germline. The gene calls are TRBV30 and TRBJ2-3, with no clear D. There are 12 residues in the CDR3. The germline CDR1 and CDR2 sequences are GTSNPN and SVGIG (reference sequence). CDR3 DNA sequence: TGTGCCTGGAGTGGCAACACAAATACGCAGTATTTT. Protein sequence: CAWSGNTNTQYF.

This sequence joins TRBV29-1 and TRBJ2-1, with unresolved D. Deletions cut 4 bases from V and 1 base from J, with 11 bases between. The CDR3 is 14 residues long. Germline CDR1 SQVTM, CDR2 ANQGSEA. This chain's CDR3 is CSVGLKYSYNEQFF. Here the CDR3 DNA reads TGCAGCGTTGGGTTGAAGTATTCCTACAATGAGCAGTTCTTC.

The V and J genes are TRBV11-2 and TRBJ1-1; no reliable D call. CDR3 length equals 12 residues. CDR1 SGHAT and CDR2 FQNNGV come from the germline V gene. The germline V and J ends were trimmed by 2 bases and 4 bases, with 5 bases remaining between them. The CDR3 spells CASSLSGTEAFF. The CDR3 region has the DNA TGTGCCAGCAGCTTAAGCGGCACTGAAGCTTTCTTT.

This clone was counted only a few times. This sequence joins TRBV5-1 and TRBJ1-5; 8 nucleotides agree with TRBD1. The CDR3 covers 16 residues. With V trimmed by 4 bases and J by 4 bases, 10 bases remained unmatched. Germline lookup yields CDR1 SGHRS and CDR2 YFSETQ. This CDR3 reads CASSPPDTGGNQPQHF. DNA for the CDR3: TGCGCCAGCAGCCCACCGGACACAGGGGGTAATCAGCCCCAGCATTTT.

This clone was observed a handful of times. The chain joins TRBV4-2 to TRBJ2-6; D unresolved. CDR1 and CDR2 from the germline V gene are LGHNA and YNFKEQ. The CDR3 has 17 amino acids. V shed 6 bases and J shed 4 bases, with 19 bases lying between them. CDR3 sequence (DNA): TGTGCCAGCAGTCCCATCCTAGGCGTCTCGGGGGCCAACGTCCTGACTTTC. Translation gives CASSPILGVSGANVLTF.

This clone was counted a few times. Mismatch with germline at one junction end may stem from a read error. The V call is TRBV29-1, the J call TRBJ2-3; TRBD2 matches at 9 bases. This CDR3 region has 15 residues. Per germline, CDR1 SQVTM and CDR2 ANQGSEA. DNA of the CDR3: TGCAGCGTCGAAGTTTCGCGGGGGGGCGGAGATACGCAGTATTTT. It translates to CSVEVSRGGGDTQYF.

The CDR3 DNA reads as TGTGCCAGCAGCTTGGCCGTATTTAAGGAGAGTAACTCCTACAATGAGCAGTTCTTC. Translating it yields CASSLAVFKESNSYNEQFF. V and J are TRBV5-4 and TRBJ2-1; D is ambiguous. The germline CDR1 and CDR2 sequences are SGHNT and YYREEE (reference sequence). With 0 bases removed from V and 0 bases from J, the gap between germline ends came to 19 bases. This CDR3 is built from 19 residues. The full variable domain, with the rest looked up from reference TRBV5-4 and TRBJ2-1, is ETGVTQSPTHLIKTRGQQVTLRCSSQSGHNTVSWYQQALGQGPQFIFQYYREEENGRGNFPPRFSGLQFPNYSSELNVNALELDDSALYLCASSLAVFKESNSYNEQFFGPGTRLTVL.

This chain joins TRBV2 and TRBJ1-6, with TRBD1 as a possible D gene (5 bases). CDR3 size: 14 residues. The V end was cut by 7 bases, the J end by 7 bases, with 14 bases between. Germline CDR1 and CDR2: SNHLY and FYNNEI. The CDR3 region is CASMPGAKNSPLHF. DNA of the CDR3: TGTGCCAGCATGCCCGGGGCGAAAAATTCACCCCTCCACTTT.

The genes are TRBV7-8 and TRBJ1-4; D not resolved. The germline V gene encodes CDR1 SGHVS and CDR2 FQNEAQ. The CDR3 is made up of 14 amino acids. The V and J ends lost 1 base and 4 bases respectively, with 7 bases between them. The CDR3 here is CASSLGGYNEKLFF. CDR3 DNA: TGTGCCAGCAGCTTAGGAGGGTATAATGAAAAACTGTTTTTT.

The J gene is TRBJ2-7, the V gene TRBV28, with a possible D match to TRBD2 (6 bases). With 3 bases removed from V and 2 bases from J, the gap between germline ends came to 11 bases. The CDR3 totals 14 residues. Germline V gives CDR1 MDHEN, CDR2 SYDVKM. CDR3 loop: CASSFGGLTYEQYF. CDR3 coding DNA: TGTGCCAGCAGTTTCGGGGGATTAACCTACGAGCAGTACTTC.